The source of this T cell receptor beta chain is a study of blood T cell repertoires in COVID-19. Study as a whole: Samples taken during acute and convalescent COVID-19 were collected in the United States, Italy and Spain.

Original analysis: How many nucleated cells were present was estimated from reference gene primer amplification. Clones were read by immunoSEQ multiplex PCR, and TCRdb kept only the in-frame ones, dropping some. V, J and clone size are those of that table, while D and trimming were read from the DNA. The table shows 140,000 to 150,000 clones, with 75% to 85% occurring only once. The germline CDR1 and CDR2 sequences are LNHNV and YYDKDF (reference sequence). With 3 bases removed from V and 7 bases from J, the gap between germline ends came to 15 bases. The CDR3 covers 14 residues. The rearrangement joins TRBV15 to TRBJ1-2; D is undetermined. Sequenced input: peripheral blood. The sequence came from a man aged 60 to 69 with active or convalescent COVID-19. The CDR3 DNA is TGTGCCACCAGCAGCCTACGGGATTCGGGTGGCTACACCTTC. Protein product: CATSSLRDSGGYTF. The full variable domain, in which reference TRBV15 and TRBJ1-2 provide the parts outside the CDR3, is DAMVIQNPRYQVTQFGKPVTLSCSQTLNHNVMYWYQQKSSQAPKLLFHYYDKDFNNEADTPDNFQSRRPNTSFCFLDIRSPGLGDTAMYLCATSSLRDSGGYTFGSGTRLTVV.